One T cell receptor beta chain is described in this entry. The sample belongs to a study of T-cell reconstitution after alpha-beta-depleted transplantation in children. Researchers prepared the TCRbeta library using unique molecular identifiers, the study reports. TCRdb processed the PCR reads anew with MiXCR; each CDR3 protein has one entry. This table has about 360,000 distinct CDR3 sequences, about 14% appearing once. Germline CDR1 reads DFQATT; CDR2 reads SNEGSKA (reference sequence). V was shortened by 1 base and J by 1 base, with 13 bases between the two germline ends. The CDR3 covers 15 residues.

The receptor comes from a human donor who donated a stem cell graft to a child with Fanconi anemia. The chain employs TRBV20-1 and TRBJ1-1; D might be TRBD1 (6 bases). The source material was PBMCs, sampled from the stem cell graft. The CDR3 DNA follows: TGCAGTGCTAGAGTTACGGGACACCGGAACACTGAAGCTTTCTTT. Its protein product is CSARVTGHRNTEAFF.